This TCR beta chain stems from a study of T cell repertoires in cytomegalovirus infection. At the level of the study: Both a matching HLA type and CMV infection were indicated by public TCR beta signatures.

The germline gives CDR1 SEHNR, CDR2 FQNEAQ (reference sequence). This CDR3 spans 14 amino acids. The V gene lost 5 bases and the J gene lost 1 base, with 11 bases spanning the gap. TCRdb re-called the reads with MiXCR, one entry per CDR3 protein. Among 50,000 or so distinct CDR3 sequences, roughly 19% were seen once, and the ten largest hold roughly 53%. Overall study findings and caveats: HLA-C-restricted CMV-specific TCR beta clonotypes were dominant in the ex vivo response.

This clonotype came up a few times. Its antigen is currently unknown. The chain links TRBV7-9 to TRBJ1-1, with D unclear. This receptor was obtained from a human donor in good health (CMV status not recorded). Some clones in this sample may be carry-over from other donors' samples. The sample was CD8+ T cells from cultured PBMCs, taken from culture after CMV antigen stimulation. CDR3 coding DNA: TGTGCCAGCAGCCTCCAATCAGAGAACACTGAAGCTTTCTTT. Its protein is CASSLQSENTEAFF.